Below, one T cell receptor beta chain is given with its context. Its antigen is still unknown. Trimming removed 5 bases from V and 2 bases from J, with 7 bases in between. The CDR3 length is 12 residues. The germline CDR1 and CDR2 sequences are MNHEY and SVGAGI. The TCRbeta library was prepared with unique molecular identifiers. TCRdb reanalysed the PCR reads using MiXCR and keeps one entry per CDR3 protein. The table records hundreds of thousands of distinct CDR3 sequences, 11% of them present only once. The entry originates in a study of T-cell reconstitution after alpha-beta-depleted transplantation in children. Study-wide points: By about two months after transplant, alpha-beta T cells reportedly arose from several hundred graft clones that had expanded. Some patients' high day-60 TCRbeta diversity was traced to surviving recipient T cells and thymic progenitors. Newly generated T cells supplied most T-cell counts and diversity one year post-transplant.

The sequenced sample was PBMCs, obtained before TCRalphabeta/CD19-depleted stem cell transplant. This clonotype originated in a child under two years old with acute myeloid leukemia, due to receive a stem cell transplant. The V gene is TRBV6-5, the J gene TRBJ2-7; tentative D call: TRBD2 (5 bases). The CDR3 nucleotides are TGTGCCAGCAGTGAGAGGGCCTACGAGCAGTACTTC. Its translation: CASSERAYEQYF.